This T cell receptor (beta chain) was captured in a study of T-cell reconstitution after alpha-beta-depleted transplantation in children. Overall study results and limits: High day-60 TCRbeta diversity in some patients came from surviving recipient T cells and thymic progenitors. There were reportedly several hundred expanded graft clones from which alpha-beta T cells came about two months after transplant. Counts and diversity of T cells one year after transplant came mostly from newly produced T cells.

About this clonotype: Its antigen is still unknown.

This CDR3 region has 17 residues. The V and J ends lost 5 bases and 9 bases respectively, with 23 bases between them. Germline V gene lookup returns CDR1 SEHNR and CDR2 FQNEAQ (reference sequence). Preparation of the TCRbeta library involved a method that used unique molecular identifiers. TCRdb passed the PCR reads through MiXCR, listing each CDR3 protein once. The sample has 700,000 to 950,000 distinct CDR3 sequences, roughly 15% seen once. Source: PBMCs, mostly from graft donor cells, taken 360 days after TCRalphabeta/CD19-depleted stem cell transplant. This clonotype originated in a male patient aged 10 to 17 who had a stem cell transplant for acute lymphoblastic leukemia, so the T cells may come from the graft donor. This chain links TRBV7-9 with TRBJ1-6; TRBD1 might be the D (5 bases). CDR3 sequence reads: CASSPEPGRRVSSPLHF. CDR3 coding DNA: TGTGCCAGCAGCCCAGAACCGGGGCGGAGAGTGAGTTCACCCCTCCACTTT.